Reported below is one TCR beta chain. Antigen: not known. The PCR ran on 60 Vbeta and 13 Jbeta primers. Measured with immunoSEQ multiplex PCR; TCRdb has only the in-frame clones, and not every one. The sample lists some 99,000 clones, around 68% occurring once. The source of the sample is a study of cytomegalovirus exposure and HLA in healthy donors. Study observations and caveats: Cytomegalovirus association was assigned to more than 150 TCR beta chains. TRBV6-2, TRBV6-3 and some other V segments were unresolvable in 87-base-pair reads.

The ends lost 0 bases at V and 6 bases at J; junction bases unmatched: 13. The germline gives CDR1 SGHRS, CDR2 YFSETQ. This CDR3 comprises 18 residues. The sample taken for sequencing was PBMCs. This chain connects TRBV5-1 to TRBJ2-3; 10 positions match TRBD2. This receptor was obtained from a female donor in good health and CMV-seronegative. The CDR3 DNA is TGCGCCAGCAGCTTGGCTGGTAGGCTAGCGGGAGTCGGGGATACGCAGTATTTT. It translates to CASSLAGRLAGVGDTQYF.